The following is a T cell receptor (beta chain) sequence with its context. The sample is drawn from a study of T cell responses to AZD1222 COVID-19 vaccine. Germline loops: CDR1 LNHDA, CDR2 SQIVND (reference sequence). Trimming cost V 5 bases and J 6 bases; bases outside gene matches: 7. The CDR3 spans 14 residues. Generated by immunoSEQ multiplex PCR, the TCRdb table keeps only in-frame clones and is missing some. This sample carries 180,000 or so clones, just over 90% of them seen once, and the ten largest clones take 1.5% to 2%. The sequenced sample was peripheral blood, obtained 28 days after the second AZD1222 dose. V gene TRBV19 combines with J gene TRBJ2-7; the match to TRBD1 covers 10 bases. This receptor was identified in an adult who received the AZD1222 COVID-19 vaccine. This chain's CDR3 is CASSSTGGRVEQYF. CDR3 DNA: TGTGCCAGTAGTTCGACAGGGGGCAGGGTCGAGCAGTACTTC.